This T cell receptor (beta chain) was recovered during a study of blood T cell repertoires in COVID-19. Profiling relied on immunoSEQ multiplex PCR, and the TCRdb table lists in-frame clones only, not all of them. The profile shows about 210,000 clones, about 85% of them singletons. The CDR3 spans 16 residues. Germline trimming cut 4 bases from V and 9 bases from J; bases unmatched to any gene: 11. Germline V gene sequence: CDR1 SGHTS, CDR2 YDEGEE. The sequence was obtained from a man aged 40-55 years with acute or convalescent COVID-19. The rearrangement uses TRBV5-8 and TRBJ2-1; 12 bases match TRBD2. The source material was peripheral blood. The CDR3, as DNA: TGTGCCAGCAGCCCTCGACTAGCGGGAGAAGCGGTTGAGCAGTTCTTC. It specifies CASSPRLAGEAVEQFF.